The rows below give T cell receptor beta chains drawn from one sample of a study of cytomegalovirus exposure and HLA in healthy donors. The protocol was immunoSEQ multiplex PCR, while the TCRdb copy is restricted to in-frame clones and leaves out a portion. Altogether 150,000 to 200,000 clones are present, approximately 70% being singletons, with the ten largest covering 1.5% to 2%. Sequenced: PBMCs. These receptors were collected from a woman in her 30s in good health and CMV-seronegative. Each CDR3 is given with its conserved first and last residue. The order of the fields is J gene, D gene, clone size, V gene, CDR3 protein, CDR3 DNA. D genes are given only for firm matches. Not all rows give a size; the values are once, few, many and, for expanded clones, a class.

J: TRBJ1-3
D: TRBD1
size: few
V: TRBV7-9
CDR3: CAIQTGVGGGNTIYF
DNA: TGTGCCATCCAGACAGGGGTTGGGGGCGGAAACACCATATATTTT

J: TRBJ1-4
D: -
size: -
V: TRBV6-1
CDR3: CASSEGGDRLSEVF
DNA: TGTGCCAGCAGTGAAGGGGGGGACCGGCTGAGCGAGGTTTTT

J: TRBJ2-5
D: -
size: -
V: TRBV5-1
CDR3: CASSGGARETQYF
DNA: TGCGCCAGCAGCGGAGGGGCGCGAGAGACCCAGTACTTC

J: TRBJ1-1
D: TRBD1
size: -
V: TRBV19
CDR3: CASSLGQLGGTEAFF
DNA: TGTGCCAGTAGTTTGGGACAGCTGGGGGGTACTGAAGCTTTCTTT

J: TRBJ2-5
D: TRBD1
size: -
V: TRBV19
CDR3: CASSPNAGTGGAGETQYF
DNA: TGTGCCAGTAGTCCCAACGCCGGGACAGGGGGCGCGGGAGAGACCCAGTACTTC

J: TRBJ2-1
D: TRBD2
size: -
V: TRBV25-1
CDR3: CASSDVAGGPNNEQFF
DNA: TGTGCCAGCAGTGACGTAGCGGGAGGGCCCAACAATGAGCAGTTCTTC

J: TRBJ2-2
D: TRBD1
size: -
V: TRBV10-2
CDR3: CASSGLRGYTGELFF
DNA: TGCGCCAGCAGTGGACTCAGGGGGTACACCGGGGAGCTGTTTTTT

J: TRBJ2-1
D: -
size: few
V: TRBV19
CDR3: CASRDSRGSYNEQFF
DNA: TGTGCCAGTAGGGATAGCCGCGGCTCCTACAATGAGCAGTTCTTC

J: TRBJ2-7
D: TRBD2
size: -
V: TRBV27
CDR3: CASSSGLADYEQYF
DNA: TGTGCCAGCAGTTCCGGACTAGCGGACTACGAGCAGTACTTC

J: TRBJ2-7
D: TRBD2
size: many
V: TRBV29-1
CDR3: CSVEGAFGTSGSYEQYF
DNA: TGCAGCGTTGAAGGGGCGTTTGGGACTAGCGGGAGTTACGAGCAGTACTTC

J: TRBJ2-7
D: -
size: -
V: TRBV2
CDR3: CASRGAFLAEVLTYEQYF
DNA: TGTGCCAGCAGAGGTGCCTTCCTAGCAGAAGTACTCACCTACGAGCAGTACTTC

J: TRBJ1-4
D: TRBD1
size: -
V: TRBV19
CDR3: CASSPRQGTNEKLFF
DNA: TGTGCCAGTAGTCCGCGACAGGGGACTAATGAAAAACTGTTTTTT

J: TRBJ1-4
D: TRBD1
size: -
V: TRBV11-1
CDR3: CASSLGQTATNEKLFF
DNA: TGTGCCAGCAGCTTGGGACAGACTGCAACTAATGAAAAACTGTTTTTT

J: TRBJ1-2
D: -
size: -
V: TRBV6-4
CDR3: CASSDSIGRPRYTF
DNA: TGTGCCAGCAGTGACTCGATAGGGAGGCCGCGCTACACCTTC

J: TRBJ2-2
D: TRBD2
size: -
V: TRBV4-3
CDR3: CASSQDWREVTGELFF
DNA: TGCGCCAGCAGCCAAGATTGGCGGGAGGTCACCGGGGAGCTGTTTTTT

J: TRBJ1-6
D: -
size: -
V: TRBV2
CDR3: CASSGINSPLHF
DNA: TGTGCCAGCAGCGGGATTAATTCACCCCTCCACTTT

J: TRBJ2-1
D: TRBD2
size: -
V: TRBV7-9
CDR3: CSSSYFSGRKPNEQFF
DNA: TGTTCCAGCAGTTATTTTAGCGGGAGGAAACCCAATGAGCAGTTCTTC

J: TRBJ2-7
D: -
size: -
V: TRBV28
CDR3: CASTGQIYEQYF
DNA: TGTGCCAGCACCGGACAGATCTACGAGCAGTACTTC

J: TRBJ2-2
D: TRBD2
size: few
V: TRBV9
CDR3: CASSRGLSGISTNTGELFF
DNA: TGTGCCAGCAGTAGGGGACTGAGCGGGATATCTACGAACACCGGGGAGCTGTTTTTT

J: TRBJ1-2
D: -
size: few
V: TRBV30
CDR3: CAWSRLSRGVFYGYTF
DNA: TGTGCCTGGTCCCGTCTCAGCAGGGGCGTCTTCTATGGCTACACCTTC

J: TRBJ2-4
D: -
size: -
V: TRBV4-1
CDR3: CASSQALAKNIQYF
DNA: TGCGCCAGCAGCCAAGCACTAGCCAAAAACATTCAGTACTTC

J: TRBJ2-7
D: TRBD1
size: -
V: TRBV30
CDR3: CAWSANQGALGEQYF
DNA: TGTGCCTGGAGTGCGAACCAGGGGGCTTTGGGTGAGCAGTACTTC

J: TRBJ2-2
D: TRBD2
size: -
V: TRBV10-1
CDR3: CASRRGGDTGELFF
DNA: TGCGCCAGTCGGCGGGGGGGCGACACCGGGGAGCTGTTTTTT

J: TRBJ2-2
D: TRBD2
size: -
V: TRBV19
CDR3: CASSIGSGGAQTGELFF
DNA: TGTGCCAGTAGTATAGGCAGCGGGGGGGCTCAAACCGGGGAGCTGTTTTTT